This T cell receptor (beta chain) derives from a study of CD8+ T cells in alopecia areata (dated by TCRdb to the late 2010s). About the full investigation: Treated patients were enrolled in an open-label pilot trial of oral tofacitinib at 5 to 10 mg twice daily for moderate-to-severe alopecia areata. Patients on tofacitinib were biopsied at baseline and after 4 and 24 weeks of treatment, and several of the patients also had a later scalp biopsy. In both human patients and the C3H/HeJ mouse model, the study applied high-throughput TCRbeta sequencing to look at T cell clonal expansion in alopecia areata. Amplification of TCRbeta CDR3 regions was done by immunoSEQ multiplex PCR using 35 Vbeta forward primers and 13 Jbeta reverse primers. Patients received tofacitinib for 6 to 18 months and were then followed off drug for 6 months to check for delayed response and recurrence. RNA was extracted with the PAXgene miRNA kit for fixed scalp, the miRNeasy kit for PBMCs, and the RNeasy kit for mouse skin. Scalp clonality was compared across normal scalp (n=4), patchy alopecia areata scalp (n=8), and alopecia totalis/universalis scalp (n=8). Human TCRbeta sequencing covered scalp tissue and sorted CD4+ and CD8+ peripheral blood T cells from patchy and totalis/universalis alopecia areata patients and healthy controls.

Inclusive of the bounding cysteine and phenylalanine, the CDR3 is 13 residues long. Of all the DNA, just the CDR3 is kept, 39 bases in frame from base 1. CDR1 is given as KGHSH and CDR2 as LQKENI, both from the germline V gene. V is shortened by 8 bases, J by 4 bases, and the region joining them spans 13 bases. The receptor library was made with the immunoSEQ multiplex PCR assay. For TCR sequencing, RNA was extracted from every sample and reverse transcribed into cDNA to serve as template. First-strand cDNA was synthesized using SuperScript III with a 2:1 mix of oligo-dT and random hexamers. A synthetic immune receptor repertoire was used to measure amplification bias, and any remaining bias was corrected computationally. In the source study's methods: Raw reads were preprocessed to remove errors, and CDR3 was defined by IMGT conventions from the conserved cysteine to phenylalanine. To get clonality, Shannon entropy was normalized by log2 of the number of productive unique TCRs and the result was subtracted from 1. Whether scalp clones were CD4 or CD8 was inferred by matching scalp TCRbeta sequences against CD4 and CD8 repertoires sorted from blood. TCRdb stores this immuneACCESS table with in-frame sequences only. Part of the clones is absent; in the studies checked, under half of the shortfall reflects unresolved V genes, and no reason is known for the rest. That table gives V, J and clone size, and the DNA gave D and trimming. Recorded for this sample are fewer than 100,000 clones; about 45% of them occurred a single time. The ten largest clones add up to approximately 0.79% of the sample.

Peripheral blood and lesional scalp punch biopsies were obtained from patients with alopecia areata. PBMCs were separated by density centrifugation and stained for CD3, CD4 and CD8, after which CD4+ and CD8+ T cells were sorted on a FACSAria. Beyond this particular receptor, the publication reports: Compared with normal scalp, lesional scalp, particularly in alopecia totalis/universalis, had higher clonality and more expanded CD8+ clones, which suggests antigenic drive. TCR sequences shared between patients were less clear than in mice, possibly partly because of HLA diversity in the patient population. Unlike mouse skin, where gammadelta T cells dominate, normal human skin contains resident alphabeta T cells that get sequenced too, which complicates analysis of the scalp TCR repertoire.

There are a few counts of this clone. No antigen is known for it. No per-base quality is available; no much larger clone lies one base away. This receptor was taken from a human donor with alopecia areata. The sample consisted of CD4+ T cells sorted from blood. Here the chain combines TRBV18 and TRBJ2-3; the D gene is not confidently resolved. The bases are TGTGCCAGCAACGTGGCAATGCCAGATACGCAGTATTTT. The encoded protein is CASNVAMPDTQYF.